This T cell receptor (beta chain) stems from a study of post-analysis software for immune sequencing data. At the level of the study: There were relapsing-remitting, secondary progressive and progressive-relapsing multiple sclerosis among the disease courses included. Study observations and caveats: With F measure, samples from one preparation batch clustered together strongly.

As regards this clonotype: Its specificity is unknown. A read error is possible here, since a much larger clone lies one base away.

TCR beta cDNA libraries had unique molecular identifiers. TCRdb re-called the PCR reads through MiXCR, storing one row per CDR3 protein. The profile covers roughly 800,000 distinct CDR3 sequences, with 25% to 30% appearing a single time and around 0.56% taken by the ten largest. Sequencing used blood. The source is a girl under 18 with multiple sclerosis.

This CDR3 is CASSNRGRGAVYGQYF. In DNA form, the CDR3 reads TGTGCCAGCAGCAACAGGGGGCGCGGAGCCGTGTACGGGCAGTACTTC. The J gene is TRBJ2-4, the V gene TRBV7-2; 9 nucleotides line up with TRBD1. The CDR3 is made up of 16 amino acids. J was trimmed by 13 bases and V by 5 bases; bases with no gene match: 18. Germline V gene data show CDR1 as SGHTA and CDR2 as FQGNSA.